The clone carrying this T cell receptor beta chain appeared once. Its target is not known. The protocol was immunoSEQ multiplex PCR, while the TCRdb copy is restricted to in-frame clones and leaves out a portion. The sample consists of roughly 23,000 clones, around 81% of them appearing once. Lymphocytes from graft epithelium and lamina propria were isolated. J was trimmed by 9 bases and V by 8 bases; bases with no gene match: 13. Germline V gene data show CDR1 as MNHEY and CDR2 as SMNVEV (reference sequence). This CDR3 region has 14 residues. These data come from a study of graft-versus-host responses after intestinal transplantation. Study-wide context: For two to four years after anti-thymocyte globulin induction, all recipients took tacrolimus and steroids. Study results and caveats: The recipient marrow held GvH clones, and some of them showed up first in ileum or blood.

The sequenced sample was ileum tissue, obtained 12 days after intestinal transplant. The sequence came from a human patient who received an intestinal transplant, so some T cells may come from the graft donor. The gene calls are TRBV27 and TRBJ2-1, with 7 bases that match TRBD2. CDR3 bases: TGTGCCAGCGGGGCGGGAGAAGGTTGGGGTGAGCAGTTCTTC. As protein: CASGAGEGWGEQFF.